This T cell receptor (beta chain) emerged from a study of blood T cell repertoires in COVID-19. About the study: Both acute and convalescent COVID-19 samples were obtained from the United States, Italy and Spain. T cells, B-cell-depleted T cells, or PBMCs supplied cDNA or gDNA.

Authors' methods: Nucleated cell counts were estimated from reference gene primer amplification. Only in-frame clones appear in the TCRdb table, and some are missing; sequencing was by immunoSEQ multiplex PCR. The V and J calls and clone size are taken from that table; D and trimming were inferred from the DNA. The table shows about 99,000 clones, with 80% to 85% occurring only once. CDR1 is KGHSH and CDR2 is LQKENI in the germline V gene. There are 15 residues in the CDR3. V lost 3 bases, J lost 5 bases, and 6 bases stayed unmatched. The sequenced sample consisted of peripheral blood. The clonotype originates from a man in his sixties or seventies with active or convalescent COVID-19. The J gene is TRBJ1-1, the V gene TRBV18; TRBD1 matches 10 bases. CDR3: CASSPPGQGFTEAFF. The CDR3 bases are TGTGCCAGCTCACCCCCGGGACAGGGGTTTACTGAAGCTTTCTTT.